Listed below are T cell receptor beta chains from one sample, sequenced in a study of cytomegalovirus exposure and HLA in healthy donors. Using immunoSEQ multiplex PCR, the repertoire was profiled, and TCRdb retains in-frame clones only, with some absent. The sample yields 110,000 or so clones, 65% to 85% seen once. Source material: PBMCs. The origin of the receptors is a man younger than 30 in good health and CMV-seronegative. The CDR3 runs from the conserved cysteine through the conserved F or W. A D gene is named only where the DNA matches it firmly. For some rows the clone size is stated as once, few or many, or as a class when expanded; others skip it.

v_call	d_call	j_call	clone_size	cdr3_nt	cdr3_aa
TRBV7-2	.	TRBJ1-2	.	TGTGCCAGCAGCCCGAGGACAGTCTCATATTATGGCTACACCTTC	CASSPRTVSYYGYTF
TRBV14	TRBD1	TRBJ2-7	.	TGTGCCAGCAGCCAAGGAATCGGGACAGGACTTCTCGAGCAGTACTTC	CASSQGIGTGLLEQYF
TRBV9	TRBD2	TRBJ2-3	once	TGTGCCAGCACCGTAGCGGGAGGGCCCACAGATACGCAGTATTTT	CASTVAGGPTDTQYF
TRBV14	.	TRBJ2-7	.	TGTGCCAGCAGCCAAGGATCGGCGGGATTCTACGAGCAGTACTTC	CASSQGSAGFYEQYF
TRBV10-3	.	TRBJ1-2	.	TGTGCCATCAGTGACTTAATGAACTATGGCTACACCTTC	CAISDLMNYGYTF
TRBV19	TRBD1	TRBJ2-7	.	TGTGCCAGTAGTAAATTCGGGACAGGGGCCTACGAGCAGTACTTC	CASSKFGTGAYEQYF
TRBV14	TRBD1	TRBJ1-3	.	TGTGCCAGCAGCCAAGTAGGGACAGCTGGAAACACCATATATTTT	CASSQVGTAGNTIYF
TRBV7-9	.	TRBJ2-7	.	TGTGCCAGCAGCTTAGGGCAGGGCAAGTACTTC	CASSLGQGKYF
TRBV10-3	.	TRBJ2-3	once	TGTGCCATCAGCTTACAGGGGATAGCGGTAACAGATACGCAGTATTTT	CAISLQGIAVTDTQYF
TRBV19	TRBD2	TRBJ2-7	.	TGTGCCAGTAGTATTGGGGTTCTAGCGGGAGTGGGCGAGCAGTACTTC	CASSIGVLAGVGEQYF
TRBV28	.	TRBJ1-5	.	TGTGCCAGCAGTTCCCCCCCGGGGGAGAGCAATCAGCCCCAGCATTTT	CASSSPPGESNQPQHF
TRBV6-5	TRBD1	TRBJ1-2	.	TGTGCCAGCAGTTACGGGGACAGGGGATATGGCTACACCTTC	CASSYGDRGYGYTF
TRBV5-3	.	TRBJ2-7	.	TGTGCCAGAAGCTTGGGACTAAACGTGGGTAATTACGAGCAGTACTTC	CARSLGLNVGNYEQYF
TRBV4-3	TRBD2	TRBJ2-7	once	TGCGCCAGCAGCCGGAGAGAGGCGGGAGCCTACGAGCAGTACTTC	CASSRREAGAYEQYF
TRBV13	.	TRBJ2-2	.	TGTGCCAGCAGTTTGGGAGGGAACACCGGGGAGCTGTTTTTT	CASSLGGNTGELFF
TRBV19	TRBD1	TRBJ2-7	.	TGTGCCAGTAGTCCCTTGGACAGGGGCTACGAGCAGTACTTC	CASSPLDRGYEQYF
TRBV13	TRBD1	TRBJ2-7	.	TGTGCCAGCACCCCCCGGGACAGGCCCTCCTACGAGCAGTACTTC	CASTPRDRPSYEQYF